The clone carrying this T cell receptor beta chain was detected many times. In TCRdb, the RT-PCR reads were re-called with MiXCR into one record per CDR3 protein. Of about 680,000 distinct CDR3 sequences listed, approximately 15% are singletons. Trimming stripped 4 bases from V and 6 bases from J, with 16 bases between. The germline V gene encodes CDR1 MNHEY and CDR2 SVGAGI. This CDR3 contains 15 residues. The sequencing input was memory CD4+ T cells from blood. This chain connects TRBV6-5 to TRBJ1-5; TRBD1 might be the D (5 bases). The clonotype was recovered from a female donor in good health, serving as a healthy control. For the CDR3, the DNA is TGTGCCAGCAGTTCCCCAGGGAATCCGGGTCAGCCCCAGCATTTT. The encoded protein is CASSSPGNPGQPQHF.